Presented here are 26 T cell receptor beta chains from one specimen sequenced in a study of T-cell memory formation after mild COVID-19. TCRdb ran MiXCR on the 5' RACE reads and lists one entry per CDR3 protein. The table has about 400,000 distinct CDR3 sequences, roughly 18% seen once. The material sequenced was PBMCs or a T cell subset sorted from them (not recorded which). The source of these receptors is a man between 18 and 35 years old who had mild COVID-19 (a few samples of this study predate the infection). Cell type and time point are not known.

The CDR3 sequence is CASSFGGAGSYQTQYF. The CDR3 DNA reads TGCGCCAGCAGCTTCGGGGGCGCAGGTAGCTACCAGACCCAGTACTTC. The V call is TRBV5-1, the J call TRBJ2-5; D possibly uses TRBD1 or TRBD2 (6 bases each). Trimming pared 2 bases from V and 6 bases from J, leaving 20 bases between. Germline CDR1 SGHRS, CDR2 YFSETQ. This CDR3 has 16 amino acids.

This chain connects TRBV25-1 to TRBJ2-7, with 7 bases aligning to TRBD2. CDR1 MGHDK and CDR2 SYGVNS come from the germline V gene. This CDR3 has 15 residues. The V segment lost 1 base and the J segment 4 bases; nucleotides outside the gene matches: 7. The CDR3 region is CASSELASGEYEQYF. CDR3 nucleotide sequence: TGTGCCAGCAGTGAATTAGCGAGCGGGGAATACGAGCAGTACTTC.

Ten or more counts support this clonotype. The rearrangement links TRBV28 to TRBJ1-2, with D perhaps matching TRBD1 (5 bases). Germline-derived CDR1 and CDR2 are MDHEN and SYDVKM. V shed 5 bases and J shed 0 bases, with 7 bases lying between them. The CDR3 has 13 amino acids. CDR3 nucleotides: TGTGCCAGCAGTCCGGGGGCTAACTATGGCTACACCTTC. This translates into CASSPGANYGYTF.

This clonotype has a count of ten or more. The rearrangement links TRBV10-3 to TRBJ2-3; D is ambiguous. This CDR3 is built from 10 residues. The germline CDR1 and CDR2 sequences are ENHRY and SYGVKD. Trimming stripped 8 bases from V and 5 bases from J, with 5 bases between. Here the CDR3 DNA reads TGTGCCATCGGTGGAGATACGCAGTATTTT. Its protein product is CAIGGDTQYF.

There are a few counts of this clonotype. The rearrangement uses TRBV6-5 and TRBJ1-4, with D possibly matching TRBD1 (5 bases). This CDR3 has 14 residues. V lost 6 bases, J lost 10 bases, and 18 bases lay in between. Germline V gene lookup returns CDR1 MNHEY and CDR2 SVGAGI. CDR3 sequence: CASRLQVMMGKLFF. The CDR3 nucleotides are TGTGCCAGCAGACTACAGGTCATGATGGGAAAACTGTTTTTT.

This clonotype was observed many times. The gene calls are TRBV7-8 and TRBJ2-1; 9 nucleotides line up with TRBD1. Trimming cost V 5 bases and J 8 bases; bases outside gene matches: 7. CDR1 SGHVS and CDR2 FQNEAQ come from the germline V gene. The CDR3 has 14 amino acids. The chain's CDR3 is CASSIRTGADEQFF. The CDR3 region has the DNA TGTGCCAGCAGCATACGGACAGGGGCAGATGAGCAGTTCTTC.

The V call is TRBV2, the J call TRBJ2-3, with D maybe TRBD1 (6 bases). The germline V and J ends were trimmed by 6 bases and 0 bases, with 13 bases remaining between them. The CDR3 covers 15 residues. CDR1 and CDR2 from the germline V gene are SNHLY and FYNNEI. The CDR3 sequence is CASSLTGTSTDTQYF. The CDR3, as DNA: TGTGCCAGCAGCTTGACAGGAACCAGCACAGATACGCAGTATTTT.

This clonotype was observed a handful of times. V usage is TRBV20-1 and J usage is TRBJ2-3; D might be TRBD1 (8 bases). The V gene's germline CDR1 is DFQATT and CDR2 SNEGSKA (reference sequence). V dropped 4 bases and J dropped 8 bases, with 28 bases sitting between them. CDR3 length: 17 amino acids. The CDR3 coding sequence is TGCAGTGCTAACCCACGACCAGGGGGCGGGGGCAGGAGTACGCAGTATTTT. It translates to CSANPRPGGGGRSTQYF.

J is TRBJ2-2 and V is TRBV7-2, with TRBD2 matching over 11 bases. Per the germline V gene, CDR1 is SGHTA and CDR2 is FQGNSA. V shed 1 base and J 7 bases; nucleotides not matched to a gene: 8. CDR3 size: 17 residues. CDR3 sequence (DNA): TGTGCCAGCAGCTTAGGGGACCTAGCGGGGGGCCACGGGGAGCTGTTTTTT. It is translated as CASSLGDLAGGHGELFF.

This rearrangement joins TRBV5-1 to TRBJ2-2, with D uncertain. This CDR3 is built from 16 residues. V gave up 0 bases and J gave up 2 bases, with 11 bases separating them. In germline, CDR1 is SGHRS, CDR2 YFSETQ. In DNA, the CDR3 is TGCGCCAGCAGCTTGGCATCCGGATTCAACACCGGGGAGCTGTTTTTT. This gives the protein CASSLASGFNTGELFF.

This clonotype has a handful of counts. The chain joins TRBV20-1 to TRBJ2-7; D not certain. V was cut by 0 bases and J by 3 bases, with 12 bases left in between. This CDR3 contains 14 residues. Germline V gives CDR1 DFQATT, CDR2 SNEGSKA (reference sequence). CDR3 nucleotides: TGCAGTGCTAGAGACGAAGAGTGGGGCTACGAGCAGTACGTC. This sequence encodes CSARDEEWGYEQYV.

This clonotype was counted only a few times. This chain joins TRBV7-9 and TRBJ2-2, with D tentatively TRBD1 (5 bases). V was shortened by 3 bases and J by 0 bases, with 11 bases between the two germline ends. Germline V gene sequence: CDR1 SEHNR, CDR2 FQNEAQ (reference sequence). CDR3 length: 16 residues. The CDR3 is CASSFRLGANTGELFF. The DNA for the CDR3 is TGTGCCAGCAGCTTCCGTCTAGGGGCGAACACCGGGGAGCTGTTTTTT.

J is TRBJ2-1 and V is TRBV29-1; D is undetermined. With 3 bases removed from V and 8 bases from J, the gap between germline ends came to 8 bases. CDR1 is SQVTM and CDR2 is ANQGSEA in the germline V gene. This CDR3 region has 11 residues. Written as DNA, the CDR3 is TGCAGCGTTGATCTGTGGGATGAGCAGTTCTTC. Amino acid sequence: CSVDLWDEQFF.

The CDR3 reads CASSPGTSTQETQYF. The CDR3 DNA reads as TGTGCCAGCAGTCCCGGGACTAGCACCCAAGAGACCCAGTACTTC. This rearrangement joins TRBV27 to TRBJ2-5; the match to TRBD2 covers 9 bases. This CDR3 contains 15 residues. V was pared by 5 bases and J by 1 base, with 5 bases of the junction left unmatched. Germline assignment: CDR1 MNHEY and CDR2 SMNVEV (reference sequence).

J is TRBJ2-7 and V is TRBV4-2, with D possibly being TRBD1 or TRBD2 (5 bases each). The CDR3 is 17 amino acids. V shed 1 base and J shed 0 bases, with 16 bases lying between them. Germline loops: CDR1 LGHNA, CDR2 YNFKEQ. The CDR3 nucleotides are TGTGCCAGCAGCCAAGGAGGGGTAGAACCCCGCTCCTACGAGCAGTACTTC. This translates into CASSQGGVEPRSYEQYF.

This clonotype showed up just a few times. The J gene is TRBJ1-5, the V gene TRBV6-6, with no clear D. The CDR3 runs 12 residues. Germline CDR1 and CDR2: MNHNY and SVGAGI (reference sequence). With 10 bases removed from V and 10 bases from J, the gap between germline ends came to 17 bases. CDR3 sequence reads: CATQLPGLPQHF. CDR3 DNA: TGTGCCACCCAGCTGCCAGGCCTTCCCCAGCATTTT.

This clonotype appeared many times. This sequence joins TRBV4-1 and TRBJ2-7; TRBD2 matches at 8 bases. V was clipped by 3 bases and J by 5 bases; unmatched bases: 9. Germline V gives CDR1 MGHRA, CDR2 YSYEKL. CDR3 size: 15 residues. The CDR3 DNA follows: TGCGCCAGCAGCCATCTTTCGGGAGGGATTAACGAGCAGTACTTC. It translates to CASSHLSGGINEQYF.

This clonotype was picked up a small number of times. V and J are TRBV12-3 or TRBV12-4 and TRBJ1-2; D gene ambiguous. The V gene lost 7 bases and the J gene lost 5 bases, with 11 bases spanning the gap. CDR3 length: 12 amino acids. The CDR3 protein is CASTEPGYGYTF. The CDR3 DNA reads as TGTGCCAGCACTGAACCTGGGTATGGCTACACCTTC.

This chain links TRBV24-1 with TRBJ1-1; D unresolved. This CDR3 comprises 12 residues. Germline V gene data show CDR1 as KGHDR and CDR2 as SFDVKD. V was clipped by 3 bases and J by 8 bases, with 9 bases between them. The CDR3 region has the DNA TGTGCCACCAGTGATCCCCGACAAGAAGCTTTCTTT. This translates into CATSDPRQEAFF.

The gene calls are TRBV6-2 or TRBV6-3 and TRBJ2-3; 7 nucleotides line up with TRBD1. Per germline, CDR1 MNHEY and CDR2 SVGEGT. V gave up 4 bases and J gave up 5 bases; unmatched junction bases: 6. This CDR3 region has 14 residues. Here the CDR3 DNA reads TGTGCCAGCAGTTTCGACAGGGTGAGAGATACGCAGTATTTT. It is translated as CASSFDRVRDTQYF.

This clonotype appeared a few times. The gene calls are TRBV7-2 and TRBJ2-7; 10 bases line up with TRBD2. The germline gives CDR1 SGHTA, CDR2 FQGNSA. The CDR3 extends over 16 amino acids. J was trimmed by 7 bases and V by 1 base; bases with no gene match: 10. CDR3 amino acids: CASSLDWLAGAREQYF. As DNA, the CDR3 is TGTGCCAGCAGCTTAGACTGGCTAGCGGGGGCGAGGGAGCAGTACTTC.

The chain links TRBV20-1 to TRBJ1-4, with D perhaps matching TRBD1 (6 bases). Germline lookup yields CDR1 DFQATT and CDR2 SNEGSKA (reference sequence). V lost 6 bases and J 8 bases, leaving 22 bases between the germline ends. This CDR3 contains 15 residues. The CDR3 protein is CSARGAEGIYEKLFF. In DNA form, the CDR3 reads TGCAGTGCAAGGGGGGCAGAAGGCATTTACGAAAAACTGTTTTTT.

The genes are TRBV7-9 and TRBJ1-5; D is ambiguous. CDR1 is SEHNR, CDR2 FQNEAQ, per germline (reference sequence). The CDR3 loop spans 13 amino acids. The V and J ends lost 4 bases and 8 bases respectively, with 12 bases between them. The CDR3, as DNA: TGTGCCAGCAGCTGGGCCCTCGGGGAGCCCCAGCATTTT. Its translation: CASSWALGEPQHF. The entire variable domain, with the rest obtained from reference TRBV7-9 and TRBJ1-5, is as follows: DTGVSQNPRHKITKRGQNVTFRCDPISEHNRLYWYRQTLGQGPEFLTYFQNEAQLEKSRLLSDRFSAERPKGSFSTLEIQRTEQGDSAMYLCASSWALGEPQHFGDGTRLSIL.

The chain employs TRBV5-1 and TRBJ2-1, with D tentatively TRBD2 (5 bases). V gave up 4 bases and J gave up 5 bases, with 16 bases separating them. CDR1 is SGHRS, CDR2 YFSETQ, per germline. The CDR3 loop spans 15 amino acids. The chain's CDR3 is CASSPLTGLNNEQFF. The CDR3, as DNA: TGCGCCAGCAGCCCTCTGACCGGACTTAACAATGAGCAGTTCTTC.

The chain carries TRBV9 and TRBJ1-1; D remains unclear. CDR1 is SGDLS and CDR2 is YYNGEE in the germline V gene. V was cut by 4 bases and J by 9 bases, with 16 bases left in between. The CDR3 contains 13 residues. CDR3 loop: CASSSKNDRQAFF. The CDR3, as DNA: TGTGCCAGCAGCTCCAAGAACGATAGGCAAGCTTTCTTT.

This chain uses TRBV2 with TRBJ1-2; 9 positions agree with TRBD1. CDR1 and CDR2 from the germline V gene are SNHLY and FYNNEI. The J segment lost 8 bases and the V segment lost 1 base, leaving 5 bases of the junction unmatched. The CDR3 length is 14 residues. The CDR3 here is CASSEDRGRRGYTF. CDR3 sequence (DNA): TGTGCCAGCAGTGAAGACAGGGGGCGTCGAGGCTACACCTTC.